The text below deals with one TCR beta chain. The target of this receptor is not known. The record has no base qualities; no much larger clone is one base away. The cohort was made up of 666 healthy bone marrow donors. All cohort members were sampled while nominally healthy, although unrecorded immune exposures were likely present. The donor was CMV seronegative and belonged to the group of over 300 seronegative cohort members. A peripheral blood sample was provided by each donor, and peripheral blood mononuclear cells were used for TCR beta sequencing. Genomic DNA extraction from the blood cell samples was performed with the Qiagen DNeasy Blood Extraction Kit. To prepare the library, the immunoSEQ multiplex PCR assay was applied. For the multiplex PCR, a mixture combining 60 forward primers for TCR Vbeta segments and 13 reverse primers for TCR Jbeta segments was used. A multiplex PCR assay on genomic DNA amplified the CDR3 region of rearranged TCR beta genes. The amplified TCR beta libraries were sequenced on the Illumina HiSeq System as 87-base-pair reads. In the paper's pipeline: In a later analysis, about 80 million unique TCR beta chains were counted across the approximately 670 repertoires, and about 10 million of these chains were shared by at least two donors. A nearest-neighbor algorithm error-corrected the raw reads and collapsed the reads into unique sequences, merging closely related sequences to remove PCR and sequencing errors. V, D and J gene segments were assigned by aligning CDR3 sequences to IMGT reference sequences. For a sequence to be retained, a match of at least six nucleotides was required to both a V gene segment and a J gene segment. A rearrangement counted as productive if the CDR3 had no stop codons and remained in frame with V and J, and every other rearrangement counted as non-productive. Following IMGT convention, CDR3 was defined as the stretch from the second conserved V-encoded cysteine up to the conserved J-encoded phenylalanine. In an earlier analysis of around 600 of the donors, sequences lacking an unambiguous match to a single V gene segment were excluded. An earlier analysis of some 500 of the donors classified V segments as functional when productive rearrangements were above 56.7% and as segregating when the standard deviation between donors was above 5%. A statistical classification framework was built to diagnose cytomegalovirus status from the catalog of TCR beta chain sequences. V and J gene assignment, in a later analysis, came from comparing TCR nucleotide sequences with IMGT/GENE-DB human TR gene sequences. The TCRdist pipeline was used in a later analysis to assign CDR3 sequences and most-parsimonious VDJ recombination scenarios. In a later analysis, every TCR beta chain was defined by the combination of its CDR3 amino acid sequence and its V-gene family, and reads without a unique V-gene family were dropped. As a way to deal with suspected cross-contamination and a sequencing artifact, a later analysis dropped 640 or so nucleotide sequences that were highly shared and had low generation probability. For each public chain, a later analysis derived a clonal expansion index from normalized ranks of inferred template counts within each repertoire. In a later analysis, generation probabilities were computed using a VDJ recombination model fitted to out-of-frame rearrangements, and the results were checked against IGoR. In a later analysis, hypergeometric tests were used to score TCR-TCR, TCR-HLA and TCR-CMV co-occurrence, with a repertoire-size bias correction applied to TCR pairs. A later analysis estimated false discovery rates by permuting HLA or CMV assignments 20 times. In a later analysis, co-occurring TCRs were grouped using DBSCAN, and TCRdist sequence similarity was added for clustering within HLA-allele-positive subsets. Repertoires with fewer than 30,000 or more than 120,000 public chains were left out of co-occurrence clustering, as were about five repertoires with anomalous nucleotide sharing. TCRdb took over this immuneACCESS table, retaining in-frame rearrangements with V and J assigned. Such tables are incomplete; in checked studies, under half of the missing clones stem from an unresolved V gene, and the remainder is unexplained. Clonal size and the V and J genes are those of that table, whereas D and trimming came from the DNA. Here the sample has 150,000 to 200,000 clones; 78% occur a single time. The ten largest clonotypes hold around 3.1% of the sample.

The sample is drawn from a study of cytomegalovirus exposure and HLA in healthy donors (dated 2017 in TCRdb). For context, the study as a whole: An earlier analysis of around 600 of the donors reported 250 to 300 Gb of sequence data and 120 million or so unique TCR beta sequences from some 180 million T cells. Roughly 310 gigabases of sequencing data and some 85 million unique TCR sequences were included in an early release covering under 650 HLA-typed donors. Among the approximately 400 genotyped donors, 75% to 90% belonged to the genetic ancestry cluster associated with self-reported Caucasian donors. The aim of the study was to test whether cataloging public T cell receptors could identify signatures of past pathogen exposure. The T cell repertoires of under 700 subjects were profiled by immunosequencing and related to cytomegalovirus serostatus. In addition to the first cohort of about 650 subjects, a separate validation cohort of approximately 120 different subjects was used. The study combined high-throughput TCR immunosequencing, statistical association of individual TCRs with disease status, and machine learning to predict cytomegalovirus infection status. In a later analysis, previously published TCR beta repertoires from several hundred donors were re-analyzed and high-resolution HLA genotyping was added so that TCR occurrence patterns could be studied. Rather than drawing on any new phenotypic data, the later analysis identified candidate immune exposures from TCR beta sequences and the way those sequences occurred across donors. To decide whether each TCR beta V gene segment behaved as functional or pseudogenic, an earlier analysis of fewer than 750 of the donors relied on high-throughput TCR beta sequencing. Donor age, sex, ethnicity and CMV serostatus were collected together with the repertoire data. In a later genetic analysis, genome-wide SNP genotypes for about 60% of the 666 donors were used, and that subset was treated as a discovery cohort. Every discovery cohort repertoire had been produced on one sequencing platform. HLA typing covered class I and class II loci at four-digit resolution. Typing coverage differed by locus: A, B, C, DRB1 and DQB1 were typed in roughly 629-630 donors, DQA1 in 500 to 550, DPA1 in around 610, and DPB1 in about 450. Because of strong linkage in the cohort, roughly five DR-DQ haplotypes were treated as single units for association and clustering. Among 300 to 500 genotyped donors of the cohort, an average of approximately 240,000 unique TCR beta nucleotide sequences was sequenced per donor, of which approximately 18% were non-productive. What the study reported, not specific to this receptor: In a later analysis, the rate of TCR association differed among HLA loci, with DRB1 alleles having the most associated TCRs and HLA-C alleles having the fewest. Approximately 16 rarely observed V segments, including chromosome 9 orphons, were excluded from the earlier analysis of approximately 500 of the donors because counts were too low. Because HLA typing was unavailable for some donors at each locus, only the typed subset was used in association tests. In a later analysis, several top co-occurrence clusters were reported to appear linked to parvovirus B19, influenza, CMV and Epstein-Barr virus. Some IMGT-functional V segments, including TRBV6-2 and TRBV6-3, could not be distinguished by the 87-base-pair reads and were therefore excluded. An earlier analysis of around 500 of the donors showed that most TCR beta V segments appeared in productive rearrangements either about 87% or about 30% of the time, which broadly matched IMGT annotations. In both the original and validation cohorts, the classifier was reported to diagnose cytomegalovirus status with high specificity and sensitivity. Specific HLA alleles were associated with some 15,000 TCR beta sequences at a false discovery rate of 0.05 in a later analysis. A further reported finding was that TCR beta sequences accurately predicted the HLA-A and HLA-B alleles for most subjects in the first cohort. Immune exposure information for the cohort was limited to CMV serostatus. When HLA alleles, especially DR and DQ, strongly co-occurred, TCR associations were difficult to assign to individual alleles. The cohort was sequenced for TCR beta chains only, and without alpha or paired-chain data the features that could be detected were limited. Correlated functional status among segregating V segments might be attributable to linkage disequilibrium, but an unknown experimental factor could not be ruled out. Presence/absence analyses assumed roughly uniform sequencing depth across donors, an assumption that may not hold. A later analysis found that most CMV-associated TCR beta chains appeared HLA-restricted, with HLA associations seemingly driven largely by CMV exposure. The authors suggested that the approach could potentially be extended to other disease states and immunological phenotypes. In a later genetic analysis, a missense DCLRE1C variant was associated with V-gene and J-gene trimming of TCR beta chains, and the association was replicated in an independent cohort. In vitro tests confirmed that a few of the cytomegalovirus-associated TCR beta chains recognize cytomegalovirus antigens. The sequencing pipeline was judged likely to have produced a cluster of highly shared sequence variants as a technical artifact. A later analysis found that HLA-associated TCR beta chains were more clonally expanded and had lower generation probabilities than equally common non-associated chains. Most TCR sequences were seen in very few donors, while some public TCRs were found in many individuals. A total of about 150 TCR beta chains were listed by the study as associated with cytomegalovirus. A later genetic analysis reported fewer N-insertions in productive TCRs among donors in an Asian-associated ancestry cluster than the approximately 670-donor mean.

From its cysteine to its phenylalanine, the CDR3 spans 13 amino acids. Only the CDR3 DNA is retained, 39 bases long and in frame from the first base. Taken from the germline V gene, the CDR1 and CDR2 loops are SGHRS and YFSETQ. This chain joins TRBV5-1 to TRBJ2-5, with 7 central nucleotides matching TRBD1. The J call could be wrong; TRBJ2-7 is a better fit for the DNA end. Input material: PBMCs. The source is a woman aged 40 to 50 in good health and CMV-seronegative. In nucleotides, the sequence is TGCGCCAGCAGCTACGAGACAGGGCCCGAGCAGTACTTC. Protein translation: CASSYETGPEQYF.